This TCR delta chain emerged from a study of gamma-delta chains in newborns, infants, children. In the study overall: Microbial exposure reportedly drives polyclonal innate γδ T cell expansion after birth.

V was pared by 3 bases and J by 0 bases, with 10 bases of the junction left unmatched. Germline-derived CDR1 and CDR2 are GEAIGNYY and EKD. There are 17 residues in the CDR3. TCRdb reanalysed the reads with CATT. This table holds approximately 12,000 delta-chain clones, over 8% found once. This TCR derives from a child who was a newborn, infant or young child, either healthy, febrile or measles-vaccinated (not recorded which). The chain uses TRDV2 and TRDJ1, with 9 bases matching TRDD3. The sample consisted of blood. Here the CDR3 reads CACDPLGERSYTDKLIF. DNA of the CDR3: TGTGCCTGTGACCCACTGGGGGAACGATCGTACACCGATAAACTCATCTTT.